The clone carrying this T cell receptor beta chain was observed a handful of times. Its matching antigen is unknown. Each CDR3 protein is one row after TCRdb ran MiXCR on the reads. The table has approximately 1,000,000 distinct CDR3 sequences, around 31% seen once; the top ten hold more than 12%. These data come from a study of T cell repertoires in cytomegalovirus infection. About the study: Public signatures in TCR beta pointed to CMV infection and matching HLA type. Overall study findings and caveats: Carriers of CMV and the relevant HLA type were discriminated by public TCR beta frequency. HLA-C-restricted, CMV-specific TCR beta clonotypes were dominant ex vivo.

Germline V gives CDR1 MDHEN, CDR2 SYDVKM. V was trimmed by 2 bases and J by 1 base, leaving 27 bases between them. This CDR3 has 21 amino acids. The TCR was taken from a human donor in good health (CMV status not recorded). Some clones in this sample may be carry-over from other donors' samples. J is TRBJ2-1 and V is TRBV28, with D possibly matching TRBD1 (6 bases). The material sequenced was cultured CD8+ T cells from PBMCs, taken from culture after CMV antigen stimulation. In DNA form, the CDR3 reads TGTGCCAGCAGTTTACCTGATACCCCGGACAGTTATTTACCTTCCTACAATGAGCAGTTCTTC. Protein: CASSLPDTPDSYLPSYNEQFF.